The rows below give T cell receptor beta chains drawn from one sample of a study of blood T cell repertoires in COVID-19. Assay: immunoSEQ multiplex PCR; the TCRdb copy retains only in-frame clones and omits some. The table includes 55,000 or so clones, roughly 86% detected once. The sequenced material came from peripheral blood. The receptors come from a man in his sixties with active or convalescent COVID-19. CDR3s include the opening cysteine and the closing phenylalanine or tryptophan. D genes are given only for firm matches. Clone size appears in some rows only: once, few, many, or a class for an expanded clone.

V gene	D gene	J gene	clone size	CDR3 DNA	CDR3 protein
TRBV29-1	NA	TRBJ1-2	NA	TGCAGCGTCAGGGTTGGTCGGGACTATGGCTACACCTTC	CSVRVGRDYGYTF
TRBV30	TRBD1	TRBJ2-7	NA	TGTGCCTGGAGCCTGCGACAGGGTCAGTACTTC	CAWSLRQGQYF
TRBV5-8	TRBD1	TRBJ1-1	NA	TGTGCCAGCAGCTCCGGGACAGGGGATCCTGGTGTGGCTTTCTTT	CASSSGTGDPGVAFF
TRBV18	NA	TRBJ1-1	NA	TGTGCCAGCTCACCACCTACGCGGGGGCAAAACACTGAAGCTTTCTTT	CASSPPTRGQNTEAFF
TRBV30	NA	TRBJ1-3	NA	TGTGCCTGGAGAGAGGGAGGTGGAAACACCATATATTTT	CAWREGGGNTIYF
TRBV9	NA	TRBJ2-1	NA	TGTGCCAGCAGCGTAGCTACCCGGGGTGCATACAATGAGCAGTTCTTC	CASSVATRGAYNEQFF
TRBV7-2	TRBD2	TRBJ2-5	NA	TGTGCCAGCACTCCCAGGAGTCTAGCGGGACAGGAGACCCAGTACTTC	CASTPRSLAGQETQYF
TRBV6-5	NA	TRBJ2-1	NA	TGTGCCAGCGAATCCCTCGGGACTGGTTACAATGAGCAGTTCTTC	CASESLGTGYNEQFF
TRBV27	NA	TRBJ1-1	NA	TGTGCCAGCAGTCCTCCGCTGCTACAGCAACTGAACACTGAAGCTTTCTTT	CASSPPLLQQLNTEAFF
TRBV2	TRBD1	TRBJ2-4	NA	TGTGCCAGCACCTCGACAGGGGGAACCAAAAACATTCAGTACTTC	CASTSTGGTKNIQYF
TRBV7-2	NA	TRBJ1-1	NA	TGTGCCAGCAGCGCCGGAGGATTGAACACTGAAGCTTTCTTT	CASSAGGLNTEAFF
TRBV9	NA	TRBJ1-4	once	TGTGCCAGCAGCCAGGGTCCTACTAATGAAAAACTGTTTTTT	CASSQGPTNEKLFF